This T cell receptor beta chain was identified during a study of OX40 agonist ivuxolimab in advanced cancers. As for the study in general: Patients were treated with ivuxolimab, an agonistic anti-OX40 (CD134) antibody. Melanoma, hepatocellular carcinoma, head and neck or renal cell cancer occurred in dose-escalation patients. Study results and limitations: The CD4+ and CD8+ T cells in the blood had expanded clonally by week 6 at 0.1 to 3.0 mg/kg.

With respect to this clone: Its antigen is as yet unknown.

Profiling relied on immunoSEQ multiplex PCR, and the TCRdb table lists in-frame clones only, not all of them. The table includes about 73,000 clones, 80% to 90% detected once. The starting material was CD4+ or CD8+ T cells sorted from blood, obtained in a trial of the OX40 agonist ivuxolimab. The TCR was taken from an adult with an advanced solid tumor such as melanoma, head and neck, liver or kidney cancer.

CDR3 sequence reads: CASSLTGNQPQHF. The CDR3 region has the DNA TGCGCCAGCAGCTTGACAGGAAATCAGCCCCAGCATTTT. The genes are TRBV5-1 and TRBJ1-5; possibly TRBD1 for D (5 bases). V lost 1 base and J lost 4, with 6 bases in between. The CDR3 consists of 13 residues. CDR1 and CDR2 from the germline V gene are SGHRS and YFSETQ.